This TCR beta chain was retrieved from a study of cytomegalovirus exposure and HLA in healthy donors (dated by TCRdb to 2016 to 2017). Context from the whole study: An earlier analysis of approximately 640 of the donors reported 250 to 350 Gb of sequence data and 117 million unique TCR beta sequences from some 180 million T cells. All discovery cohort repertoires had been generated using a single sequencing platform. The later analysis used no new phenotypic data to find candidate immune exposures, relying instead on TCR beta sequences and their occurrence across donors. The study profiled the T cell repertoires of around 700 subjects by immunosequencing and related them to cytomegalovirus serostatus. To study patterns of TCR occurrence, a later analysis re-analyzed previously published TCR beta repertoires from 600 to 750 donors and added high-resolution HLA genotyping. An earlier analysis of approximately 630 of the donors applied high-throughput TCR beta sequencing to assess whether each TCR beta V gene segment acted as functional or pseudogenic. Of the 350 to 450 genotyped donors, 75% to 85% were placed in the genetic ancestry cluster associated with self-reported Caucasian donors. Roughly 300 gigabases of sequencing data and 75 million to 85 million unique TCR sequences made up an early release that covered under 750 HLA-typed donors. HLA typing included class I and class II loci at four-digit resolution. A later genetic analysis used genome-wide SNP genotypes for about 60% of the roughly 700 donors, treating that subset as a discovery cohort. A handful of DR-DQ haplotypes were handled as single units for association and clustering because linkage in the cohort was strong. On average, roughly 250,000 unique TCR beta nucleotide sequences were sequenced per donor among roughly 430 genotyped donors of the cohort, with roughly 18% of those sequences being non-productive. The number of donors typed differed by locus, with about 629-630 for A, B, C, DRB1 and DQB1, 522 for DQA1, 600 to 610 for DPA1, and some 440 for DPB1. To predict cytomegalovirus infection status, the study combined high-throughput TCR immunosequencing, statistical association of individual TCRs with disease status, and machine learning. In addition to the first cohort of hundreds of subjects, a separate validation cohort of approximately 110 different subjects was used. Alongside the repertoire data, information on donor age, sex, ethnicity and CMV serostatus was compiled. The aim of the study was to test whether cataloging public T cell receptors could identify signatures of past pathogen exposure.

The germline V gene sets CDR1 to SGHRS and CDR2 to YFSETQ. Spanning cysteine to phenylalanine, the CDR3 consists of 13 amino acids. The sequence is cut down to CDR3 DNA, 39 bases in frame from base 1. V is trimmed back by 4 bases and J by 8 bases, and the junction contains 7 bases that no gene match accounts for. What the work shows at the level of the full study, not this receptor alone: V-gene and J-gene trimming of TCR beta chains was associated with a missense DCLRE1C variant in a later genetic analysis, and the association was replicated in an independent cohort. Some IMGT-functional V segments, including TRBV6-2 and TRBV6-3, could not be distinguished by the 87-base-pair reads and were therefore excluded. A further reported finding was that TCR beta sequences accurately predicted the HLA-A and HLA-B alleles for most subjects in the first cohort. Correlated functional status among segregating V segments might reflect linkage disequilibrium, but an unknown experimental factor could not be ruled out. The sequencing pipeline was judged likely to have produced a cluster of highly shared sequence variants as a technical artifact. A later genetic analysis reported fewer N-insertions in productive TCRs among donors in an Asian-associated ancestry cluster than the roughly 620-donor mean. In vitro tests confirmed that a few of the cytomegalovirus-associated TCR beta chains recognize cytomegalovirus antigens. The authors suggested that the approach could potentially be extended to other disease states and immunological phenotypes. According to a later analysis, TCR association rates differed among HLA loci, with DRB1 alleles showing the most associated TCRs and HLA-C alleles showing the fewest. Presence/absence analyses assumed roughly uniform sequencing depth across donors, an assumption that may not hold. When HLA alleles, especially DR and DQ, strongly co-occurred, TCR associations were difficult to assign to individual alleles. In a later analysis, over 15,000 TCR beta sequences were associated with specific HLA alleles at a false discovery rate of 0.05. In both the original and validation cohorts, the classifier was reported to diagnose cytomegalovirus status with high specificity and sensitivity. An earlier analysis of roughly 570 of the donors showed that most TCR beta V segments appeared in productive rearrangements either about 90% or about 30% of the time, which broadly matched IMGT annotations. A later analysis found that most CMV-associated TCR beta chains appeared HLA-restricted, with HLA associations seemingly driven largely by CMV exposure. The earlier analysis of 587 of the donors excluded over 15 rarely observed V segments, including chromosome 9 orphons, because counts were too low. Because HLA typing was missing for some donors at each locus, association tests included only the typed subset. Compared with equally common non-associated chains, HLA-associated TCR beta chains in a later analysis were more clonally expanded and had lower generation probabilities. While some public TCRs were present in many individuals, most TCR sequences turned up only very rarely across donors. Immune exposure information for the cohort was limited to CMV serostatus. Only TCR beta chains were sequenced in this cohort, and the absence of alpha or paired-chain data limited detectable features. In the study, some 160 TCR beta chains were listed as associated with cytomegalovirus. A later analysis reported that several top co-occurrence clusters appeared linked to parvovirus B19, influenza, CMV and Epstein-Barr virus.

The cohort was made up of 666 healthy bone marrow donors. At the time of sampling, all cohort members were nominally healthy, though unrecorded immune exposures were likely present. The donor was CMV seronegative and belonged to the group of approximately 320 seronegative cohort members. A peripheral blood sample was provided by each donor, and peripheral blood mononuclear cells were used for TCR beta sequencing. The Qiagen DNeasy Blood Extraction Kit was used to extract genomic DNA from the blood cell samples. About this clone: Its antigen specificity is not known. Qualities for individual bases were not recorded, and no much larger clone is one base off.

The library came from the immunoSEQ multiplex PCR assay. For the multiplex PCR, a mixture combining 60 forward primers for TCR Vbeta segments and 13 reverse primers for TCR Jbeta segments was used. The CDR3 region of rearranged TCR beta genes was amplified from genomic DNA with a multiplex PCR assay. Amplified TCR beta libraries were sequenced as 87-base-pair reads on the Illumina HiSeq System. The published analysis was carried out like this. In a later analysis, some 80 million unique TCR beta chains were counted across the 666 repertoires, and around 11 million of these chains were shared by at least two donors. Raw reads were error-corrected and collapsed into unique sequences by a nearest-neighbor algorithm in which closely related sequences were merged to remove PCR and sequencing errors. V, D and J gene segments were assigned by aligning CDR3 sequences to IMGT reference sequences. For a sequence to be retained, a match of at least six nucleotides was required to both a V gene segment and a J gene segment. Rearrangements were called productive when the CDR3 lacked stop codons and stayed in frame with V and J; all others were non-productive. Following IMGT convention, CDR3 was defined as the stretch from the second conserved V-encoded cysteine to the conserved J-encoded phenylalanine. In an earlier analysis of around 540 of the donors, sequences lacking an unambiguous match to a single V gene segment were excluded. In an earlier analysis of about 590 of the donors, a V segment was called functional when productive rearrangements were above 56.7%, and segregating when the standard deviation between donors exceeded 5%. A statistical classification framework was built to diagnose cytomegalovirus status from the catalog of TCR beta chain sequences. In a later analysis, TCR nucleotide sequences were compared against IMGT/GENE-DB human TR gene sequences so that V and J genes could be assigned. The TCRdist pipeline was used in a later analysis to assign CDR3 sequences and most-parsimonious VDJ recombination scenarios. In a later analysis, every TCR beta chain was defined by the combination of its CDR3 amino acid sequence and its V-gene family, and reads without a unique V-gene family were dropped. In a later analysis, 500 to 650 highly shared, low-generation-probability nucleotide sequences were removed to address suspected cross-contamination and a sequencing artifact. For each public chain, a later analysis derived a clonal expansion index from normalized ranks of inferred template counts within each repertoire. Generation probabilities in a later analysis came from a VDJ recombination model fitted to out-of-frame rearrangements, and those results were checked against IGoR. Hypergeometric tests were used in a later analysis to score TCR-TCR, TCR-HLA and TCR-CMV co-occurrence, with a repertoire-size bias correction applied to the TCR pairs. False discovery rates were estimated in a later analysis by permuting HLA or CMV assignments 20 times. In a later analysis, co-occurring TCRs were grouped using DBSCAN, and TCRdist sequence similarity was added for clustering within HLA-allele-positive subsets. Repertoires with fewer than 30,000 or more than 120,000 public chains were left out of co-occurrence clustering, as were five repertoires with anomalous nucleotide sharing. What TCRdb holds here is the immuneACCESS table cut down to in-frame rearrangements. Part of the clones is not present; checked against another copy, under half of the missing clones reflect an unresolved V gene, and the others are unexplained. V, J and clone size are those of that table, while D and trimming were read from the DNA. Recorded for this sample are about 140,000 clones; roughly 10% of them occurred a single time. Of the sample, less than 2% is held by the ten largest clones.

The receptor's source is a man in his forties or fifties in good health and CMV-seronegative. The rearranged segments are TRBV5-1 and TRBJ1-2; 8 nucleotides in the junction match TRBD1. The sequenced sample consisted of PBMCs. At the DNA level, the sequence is TGCGCCAGCAGCGCCCTGACAGGGGTCGGCTACACCTTC. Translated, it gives CASSALTGVGYTF. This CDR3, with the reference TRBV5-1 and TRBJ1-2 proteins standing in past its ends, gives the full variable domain KAGVTQTPRYLIKTRGQQVTLSCSPISGHRSVSWYQQTPGQGLQFLFEYFSETQRNKGNFPGRFSGRQFSNSRSEMNVSTLELGDSALYLCASSALTGVGYTFGSGTRLTVV.